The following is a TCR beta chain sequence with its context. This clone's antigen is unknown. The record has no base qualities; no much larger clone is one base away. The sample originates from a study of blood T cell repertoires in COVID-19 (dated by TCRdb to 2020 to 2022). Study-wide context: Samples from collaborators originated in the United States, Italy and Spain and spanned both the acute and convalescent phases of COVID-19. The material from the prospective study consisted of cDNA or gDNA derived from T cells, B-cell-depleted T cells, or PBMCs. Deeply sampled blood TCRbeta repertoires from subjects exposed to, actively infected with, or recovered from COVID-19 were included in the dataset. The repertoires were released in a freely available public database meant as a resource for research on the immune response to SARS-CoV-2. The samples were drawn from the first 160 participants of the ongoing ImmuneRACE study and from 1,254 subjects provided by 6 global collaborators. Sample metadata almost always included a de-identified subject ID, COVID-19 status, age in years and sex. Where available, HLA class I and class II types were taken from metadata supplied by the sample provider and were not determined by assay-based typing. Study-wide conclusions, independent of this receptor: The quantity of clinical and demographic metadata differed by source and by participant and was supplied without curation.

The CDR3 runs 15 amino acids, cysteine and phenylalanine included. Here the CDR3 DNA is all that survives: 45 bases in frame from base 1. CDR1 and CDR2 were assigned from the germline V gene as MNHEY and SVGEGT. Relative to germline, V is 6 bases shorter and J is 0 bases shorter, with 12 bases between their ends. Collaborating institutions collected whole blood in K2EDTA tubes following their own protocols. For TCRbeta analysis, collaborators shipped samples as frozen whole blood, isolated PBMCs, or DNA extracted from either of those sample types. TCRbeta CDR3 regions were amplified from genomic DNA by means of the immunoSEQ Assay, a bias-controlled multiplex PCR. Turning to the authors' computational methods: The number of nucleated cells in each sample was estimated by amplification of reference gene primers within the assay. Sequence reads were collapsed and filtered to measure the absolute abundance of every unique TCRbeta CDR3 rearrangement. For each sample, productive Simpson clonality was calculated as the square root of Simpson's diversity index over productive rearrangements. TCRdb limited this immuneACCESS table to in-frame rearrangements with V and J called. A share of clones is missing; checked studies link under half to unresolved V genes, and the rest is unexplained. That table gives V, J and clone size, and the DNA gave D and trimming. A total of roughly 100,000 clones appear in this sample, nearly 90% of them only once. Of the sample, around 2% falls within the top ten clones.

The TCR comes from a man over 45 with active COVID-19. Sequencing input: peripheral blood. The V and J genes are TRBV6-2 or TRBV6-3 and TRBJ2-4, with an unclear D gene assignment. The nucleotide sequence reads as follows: TGTGCCAGCAGCCCCTCCACTGCAGCCAAAAACATTCAGTACTTC. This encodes CASSPSTAAKNIQYF.